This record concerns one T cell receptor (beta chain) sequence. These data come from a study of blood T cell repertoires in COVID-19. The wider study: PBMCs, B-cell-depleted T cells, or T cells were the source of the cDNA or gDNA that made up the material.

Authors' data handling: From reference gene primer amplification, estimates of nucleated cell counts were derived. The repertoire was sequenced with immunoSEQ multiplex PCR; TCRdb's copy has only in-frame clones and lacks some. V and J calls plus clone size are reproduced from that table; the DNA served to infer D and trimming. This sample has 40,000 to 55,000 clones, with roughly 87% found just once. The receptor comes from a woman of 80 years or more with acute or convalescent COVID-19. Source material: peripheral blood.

CDR3 sequence reads: CSSSLGQGETQYF. CDR3 in DNA: TGCAGCTCTTCGCTGGGGCAGGGAGAGACCCAGTACTTC. This rearrangement joins TRBV29-1 to TRBJ2-5, with D possibly TRBD1 on 5 matching bases. The CDR3 extends over 13 amino acids. V shed 8 bases and J shed 4 bases, with 17 bases lying between them. In germline, CDR1 is SQVTM, CDR2 ANQGSEA. Filled out from reference TRBV29-1 and TRBJ2-5, the complete variable domain reads SAVISQKPSRDICQRGTSLTIQCQVDSQVTMMFWYRQQPGQSLTLIATANQGSEATYESGFVIDKFPISRPNLTFSTLTVSNMSPEDSSIYLCSSSLGQGETQYFGPGTRLLVL.